This T cell receptor beta chain was obtained from a study of blood T cells in healthy people across ages. Study information: With template switching, about one barcoded beta molecule was captured per two T cells.

PBMCs numbering at least 6.5 million were isolated per sample. There were at least 5 micrograms of total RNA extracted from every sample. The second PCR ran about 6 to 12 cycles with a sample-barcoded 5' primer and J-beta primers. A template-switch adaptor that had 12 random nucleotides put a tag on each cDNA molecule. Via MiXCR, TCRdb re-called the 5' RACE reads, giving one row per CDR3 protein. The sample lists over 1,500,000 distinct CDR3 sequences; approximately 40% were seen once. The TCR originated in a human donor in good health. Sequencing was done on a sample of blood.

The CDR3 reads CSSSETGGSWGNEQFF. The CDR3 region has the DNA TGCAGCTCATCCGAAACAGGGGGTAGTTGGGGCAATGAGCAGTTCTTC. The chain combines TRBV29-1 with TRBJ2-1; 8 nucleotides agree with TRBD1. This CDR3 contains 16 residues. The junction had 18 bases not matched to a gene; V was cut back by 8 bases and J by 6 bases. Per germline, CDR1 SQVTM and CDR2 ANQGSEA.